These T cell receptor beta chains were read from a single sample in a study of shared clonotypes between healthy human individuals. Generated by immunoSEQ multiplex PCR, the TCRdb table keeps only in-frame clones and is missing some. Among about 2.3 million clones listed, 90% to 95% were seen once. The sequenced sample was naive CD4+ T cells from PBMCs. Receptors originate from a man aged 18 to 35 in good health. Some clones in this sample may be carry-over from other donors' samples. CDR3s include the opening cysteine and the closing phenylalanine or tryptophan. D genes are given only for firm matches. Size values are once, few and many counts, or a class for expanded clones, and some rows have none.

clone size: -
V gene: TRBV14
J gene: TRBJ2-3
D gene: -
CDR3 protein: CASSQADTQYF
CDR3 DNA: TGTGCCAGCAGCCAAGCAGATACGCAGTATTTT

clone size: -
V gene: TRBV27
J gene: TRBJ2-5
D gene: -
CDR3 protein: CASSFPGREETQYF
CDR3 DNA: TGTGCCAGCAGTTTCCCGGGACGGGAAGAGACCCAGTACTTC

clone size: -
V gene: TRBV7-6
J gene: TRBJ2-1
D gene: -
CDR3 protein: CASSTTAYNEQFF
CDR3 DNA: TGTGCCAGCAGCACGACCGCCTACAATGAGCAGTTCTTC

clone size: -
V gene: TRBV7-3
J gene: TRBJ2-2
D gene: TRBD2
CDR3 protein: CASGRTSGNTGELFF
CDR3 DNA: TGTGCCAGCGGCAGGACTAGCGGCAACACCGGGGAGCTGTTTTTT

clone size: -
V gene: TRBV7-9
J gene: TRBJ2-3
D gene: -
CDR3 protein: CASSLREDTQYF
CDR3 DNA: TGTGCCAGCAGCTTGAGGGAAGATACGCAGTATTTT

clone size: -
V gene: TRBV27
J gene: TRBJ2-1
D gene: TRBD2
CDR3 protein: CASRKEGLVRINEQFF
CDR3 DNA: TGTGCCAGCAGGAAAGAGGGACTAGTAAGAATCAATGAGCAGTTCTTC

clone size: -
V gene: TRBV28
J gene: TRBJ1-3
D gene: -
CDR3 protein: CASSLLLSGGNTIYF
CDR3 DNA: TGTGCCAGCAGTTTACTGCTTAGTGGCGGAAACACCATATATTTT

clone size: -
V gene: TRBV18
J gene: TRBJ1-3
D gene: -
CDR3 protein: CASSGSSGNTIYF
CDR3 DNA: TGTGCCAGCTCAGGATCCTCTGGAAACACCATATATTTT

clone size: -
V gene: TRBV13
J gene: TRBJ1-2
D gene: -
CDR3 protein: CASSLGHGVNYGYTF
CDR3 DNA: TGTGCCAGCAGCTTAGGCCACGGGGTTAACTATGGCTACACCTTC

clone size: -
V gene: TRBV7-2
J gene: TRBJ1-1
D gene: -
CDR3 protein: CASSLAGRGMNTEAFF
CDR3 DNA: TGTGCCAGCAGCTTAGCAGGCCGGGGAATGAACACTGAAGCTTTCTTT

clone size: -
V gene: TRBV28
J gene: TRBJ2-1
D gene: TRBD1
CDR3 protein: CASRGDSNEQFF
CDR3 DNA: TGTGCCAGCAGAGGGGACAGCAATGAGCAGTTCTTC

clone size: -
V gene: TRBV28
J gene: TRBJ2-7
D gene: TRBD2
CDR3 protein: CASSPLAGVEGEQYF
CDR3 DNA: TGTGCCAGCAGTCCCCTAGCGGGAGTGGAGGGGGAGCAGTACTTC

clone size: -
V gene: TRBV5-1
J gene: TRBJ1-6
D gene: -
CDR3 protein: CASSRSQGSPLHF
CDR3 DNA: TGCGCCAGCAGCCGCAGTCAGGGCTCACCCCTCCACTTT

clone size: -
V gene: TRBV5-1
J gene: TRBJ2-3
D gene: TRBD2
CDR3 protein: CASSLGGTSGSDTQYF
CDR3 DNA: TGCGCCAGCAGCTTGGGCGGGACTAGCGGGAGTGATACGCAGTATTTT

clone size: -
V gene: TRBV5-4
J gene: TRBJ2-3
D gene: -
CDR3 protein: CASSLQMTDTQYF
CDR3 DNA: TGTGCCAGCAGTTTACAAATGACAGATACGCAGTATTTT

clone size: -
V gene: TRBV7-2
J gene: TRBJ1-5
D gene: -
CDR3 protein: CASSSSRGQPQHF
CDR3 DNA: TGTGCCAGCAGCTCTTCCCGAGGACAGCCCCAGCATTTT

clone size: -
V gene: TRBV6-5
J gene: TRBJ1-2
D gene: TRBD1
CDR3 protein: CATRDRGFYGYTF
CDR3 DNA: TGTGCCACCCGGGACAGGGGGTTCTATGGCTACACCTTC

clone size: -
V gene: TRBV6-5
J gene: TRBJ2-7
D gene: -
CDR3 protein: CASSYHGGSGYEQYF
CDR3 DNA: TGTGCCAGCAGTTACCATGGGGGATCGGGCTACGAGCAGTACTTC

clone size: -
V gene: TRBV6-5
J gene: TRBJ1-1
D gene: -
CDR3 protein: CASSDPAGGNSAFF
CDR3 DNA: TGTGCCAGCAGTGACCCGGCGGGCGGGAATAGCGCTTTCTTT

clone size: -
V gene: TRBV27
J gene: TRBJ1-4
D gene: TRBD1
CDR3 protein: CASRRGQRDNEKLFF
CDR3 DNA: TGTGCCAGCCGGAGGGGACAGCGAGACAATGAAAAACTGTTTTTT

clone size: -
V gene: TRBV27
J gene: TRBJ1-6
D gene: -
CDR3 protein: CASTLLSRRTNSPLHF
CDR3 DNA: TGTGCCAGCACCCTCCTTTCTCGCCGGACAAATTCACCCCTCCACTTT

clone size: -
V gene: TRBV7-9
J gene: TRBJ1-5
D gene: -
CDR3 protein: CASSFWDNQPQHF
CDR3 DNA: TGTGCCAGCAGCTTCTGGGACAATCAGCCCCAGCATTTT

clone size: -
V gene: TRBV7-6
J gene: TRBJ2-2
D gene: -
CDR3 protein: CASSLTTSLTGELFF
CDR3 DNA: TGTGCCAGCAGCTTAACTACCAGCCTCACCGGGGAGCTGTTTTTT

clone size: few
V gene: TRBV6-5
J gene: TRBJ1-5
D gene: -
CDR3 protein: CASRAGGPYNQPQHF
CDR3 DNA: TGTGCCAGCAGAGCGGGGGGCCCCTACAATCAGCCCCAGCATTTT

clone size: -
V gene: TRBV15
J gene: TRBJ2-5
D gene: -
CDR3 protein: CATSRDTLGATQYF
CDR3 DNA: TGTGCCACCAGCAGAGATACCCTGGGGGCGACCCAGTACTTC

clone size: -
V gene: TRBV21-1
J gene: TRBJ2-4
D gene: -
CDR3 protein: CASSALAGDIAKNIQYF
CDR3 DNA: TGTGCCAGCAGCGCCTTGGCAGGTGACATAGCCAAAAACATTCAGTACTTC

clone size: -
V gene: TRBV18
J gene: TRBJ2-5
D gene: -
CDR3 protein: CASSMTVAGAQYF
CDR3 DNA: TGTGCCAGCTCAATGACCGTCGCTGGGGCCCAGTACTTC

clone size: -
V gene: TRBV6-5
J gene: TRBJ2-5
D gene: TRBD2
CDR3 protein: CASRLAGVETQYF
CDR3 DNA: TGTGCCAGCAGGTTAGCGGGAGTGGAGACCCAGTACTTC

clone size: -
V gene: TRBV2
J gene: TRBJ1-2
D gene: TRBD1
CDR3 protein: CASSETGGLYGYTF
CDR3 DNA: TGTGCCAGCAGTGAGACAGGGGGCTTGTATGGCTACACCTTC

clone size: -
V gene: TRBV5-1
J gene: TRBJ2-5
D gene: TRBD1
CDR3 protein: CASSLVGTGGKETQYF
CDR3 DNA: TGCGCCAGCAGCTTGGTTGGGACAGGGGGAAAAGAGACCCAGTACTTC

clone size: -
V gene: TRBV6-5
J gene: TRBJ1-5
D gene: -
CDR3 protein: CASRAGGGAHQPQHF
CDR3 DNA: TGTGCCAGCAGGGCCGGCGGGGGCGCGCATCAGCCCCAGCATTTT

clone size: -
V gene: TRBV19
J gene: TRBJ1-5
D gene: -
CDR3 protein: CASSIDREQPQHF
CDR3 DNA: TGTGCCAGTAGTATAGATCGGGAACAGCCCCAGCATTTT

clone size: -
V gene: TRBV13
J gene: TRBJ1-2
D gene: -
CDR3 protein: CASSLDRPLTF
CDR3 DNA: TGTGCCAGCAGCTTAGACAGGCCGCTCACCTTC

clone size: -
V gene: TRBV2
J gene: TRBJ1-2
D gene: -
CDR3 protein: CASNRNRVGSGYTF
CDR3 DNA: TGTGCCAGCAACAGAAACAGGGTAGGGAGTGGCTACACCTTC

clone size: -
V gene: TRBV5-1
J gene: TRBJ2-3
D gene: TRBD1
CDR3 protein: CASSRGQGGRDTQYF
CDR3 DNA: TGCGCCAGCAGCAGGGGACAGGGAGGCCGAGATACGCAGTATTTT

clone size: -
V gene: TRBV30
J gene: TRBJ1-3
D gene: -
CDR3 protein: CAWSVQGMGNTIYF
CDR3 DNA: TGTGCCTGGAGTGTCCAGGGGATGGGAAACACCATATATTTT

clone size: -
V gene: TRBV5-1
J gene: TRBJ2-3
D gene: TRBD1
CDR3 protein: CASSLIPGQSTDTQYF
CDR3 DNA: TGCGCCAGCAGCTTAATACCGGGACAGAGCACAGATACGCAGTATTTT

clone size: -
V gene: TRBV11-2
J gene: TRBJ2-3
D gene: -
CDR3 protein: CASSTGGRYSTDTQYF
CDR3 DNA: TGTGCCAGCAGTACCGGGGGCCGCTACAGCACAGATACGCAGTATTTT

clone size: -
V gene: TRBV7-9
J gene: TRBJ2-5
D gene: -
CDR3 protein: CASSSIQETQYF
CDR3 DNA: TGTGCCAGCAGCTCCATCCAAGAGACCCAGTACTTC

clone size: -
V gene: TRBV5-8
J gene: TRBJ2-7
D gene: TRBD2
CDR3 protein: CASSSRGRERYEQYF
CDR3 DNA: TGTGCCAGCAGCTCCCGCGGGAGGGAGCGGTACGAGCAGTACTTC